One sample yielded the 14 T cell receptor beta chains listed below, sequenced in a study of beta chain features in type 1 diabetes. Study results and caveats: Shorter TCRB CDR3s, moderately but significantly so, marked every one of the four CD4+ subsets in Type 1 diabetes patients.

Reverse transcription of all isolated RNA meant that expressed TCRB transcripts were sequenced. Profiling relied on immunoSEQ multiplex PCR, and the TCRdb table lists in-frame clones only, not all of them. Of hundreds of thousands of clones in the sample, over 13% were seen once. These receptors have no known antigen. The sequenced material came from naive CD4+ T cells from blood. These receptors came from a man in his late teens or twenties with type 1 diabetes.

This clone was picked up a small number of times. This chain uses TRBV29-1 with TRBJ2-2; a weak D match, TRBD2 (7 bases). Between the trimmed V and J ends, which lost 6 bases and 4 bases, there was a span of 18 bases. CDR1 is SQVTM, CDR2 ANQGSEA, per germline. The CDR3 extends over 15 amino acids. The CDR3 nucleotides are TGCAGCGTCGGGAGGCCGGGACACCCCACCGGGGAGCTGTTTTTT. The encoded protein is CSVGRPGHPTGELFF.

This clone was observed a few times. Distinct nucleotide sequences in the sample also encode this CDR3. As DNA, the CDR3 is TGTGCCAGCTCACCAGACAGACAAGAGACCCAGTACTTC. Amino acid sequence: CASSPDRQETQYF. The chain links TRBV18 to TRBJ2-5; D may be TRBD1 (5 bases). V lost 2 bases and J 2 bases, leaving 6 bases between the germline ends. CDR1 and CDR2 (germline): KGHSH, LQKENI. This CDR3 has 13 residues.

This clone was counted a few times. This CDR3 is also generated by other DNA sequences in the sample. The rearrangement uses TRBV30 and TRBJ2-5; TRBD1 might be the D (6 bases). Trimming took off 2 bases at V and 4 bases at J, with 20 bases between the two ends. Germline-derived CDR1 and CDR2 are GTSNPN and SVGIG (reference sequence). CDR3 length: 16 amino acids. CDR3 nucleotides: TGTGCCTGGAGTCCTGGGACATCGGGTTTTGGAGAGACCCAGTACTTC. Translation gives CAWSPGTSGFGETQYF.

This clone was picked up a small number of times. This rearrangement joins TRBV4-1 to TRBJ2-1, with D maybe TRBD1 (5 bases). V was pared by 1 base and J by 0 bases, with 13 bases between. This CDR3 spans 17 amino acids. Germline-derived CDR1 and CDR2 are MGHRA and YSYEKL. CDR3 sequence: CASSQGRQKSSYNEQFF. The CDR3 DNA sequence: TGCGCCAGCAGCCAAGGACGACAGAAAAGCTCCTACAATGAGCAGTTCTTC.

The V call is TRBV11-2, the J call TRBJ2-5; D not resolved. Germline V gene lookup returns CDR1 SGHAT and CDR2 FQNNGV. This CDR3 is 13 amino acids long. V was shortened by 3 bases and J by 2 bases, with 7 bases between the two germline ends. The CDR3 here is CASSLGSQETQYF. The CDR3, as DNA: TGTGCCAGCAGCTTGGGAAGTCAAGAGACCCAGTACTTC.

V usage is TRBV6-5 and J usage is TRBJ1-4; no definite D call. Trimming stripped 6 bases from V and 7 bases from J, with 12 bases between. CDR1 and CDR2 (germline): MNHEY, SVGAGI. This CDR3 is 13 amino acids long. The CDR3 loop reads CASRGSNSEKLFF. The CDR3 nucleotides are TGTGCCAGCAGGGGGTCAAATAGTGAAAAACTGTTTTTT.

The chain joins TRBV30 to TRBJ1-2, with D hard to call. Trimming shortened V by 0 bases and J by 7 bases, and 12 bases separated the two germline ends. The CDR3 has 13 residues. Germline lookup yields CDR1 GTSNPN and CDR2 SVGIG (reference sequence). The CDR3 is CAWSVPGSGGYTF. The CDR3 nucleotides read TGTGCCTGGAGTGTACCGGGATCCGGTGGCTACACCTTC.

The V and J genes are TRBV6-1 and TRBJ1-2, with D maybe TRBD1 (6 bases). V dropped 8 bases and J dropped 8 bases, with 15 bases sitting between them. This CDR3 is built from 12 residues. The V gene's germline CDR1 is MNHNS and CDR2 SASEGT. The CDR3 DNA reads TGTGCCAGCGTTTTACAGGGAAGGGGCTACACCTTC. Translating gives CASVLQGRGYTF.

This chain links TRBV6-6 with TRBJ2-4; D unresolved. The CDR3 runs to 14 residues. The germline CDR1 and CDR2 sequences are MNHNY and SVGAGI (reference sequence). V was pared by 4 bases and J by 1 base, with 8 bases between. The CDR3 nucleotides read TGTGCCAGCAGTTTCCCCGGGGCCAAAAACATTCAGTACTTC. Protein product: CASSFPGAKNIQYF.

This sequence joins TRBV28 and TRBJ2-7; D call uncertain. V was trimmed by 5 bases and J by 8 bases, leaving 16 bases between them. The germline CDR1 and CDR2 sequences are MDHEN and SYDVKM. The CDR3 runs to 13 residues. The CDR3 nucleotides read TGTGCCAGCAGTCCCCGGGCCGCCGGTAAGCAGTACTTC. Protein sequence: CASSPRAAGKQYF.

This clone was picked up a small number of times. The rearrangement links TRBV25-1 to TRBJ1-2, with D possibly being TRBD1 (5 bases). V was clipped by 5 bases and J by 7 bases, with 20 bases between them. This CDR3 comprises 15 residues. CDR1 and CDR2 (germline): MGHDK, SYGVNS. The DNA for the CDR3 is TGTGCCAGCAGTCCCAACGCAGGGTGGGGCTCTGGCTACACCTTC. Its translation is CASSPNAGWGSGYTF.

This clone has only a few counts. The genes are TRBV5-1 and TRBJ2-5, with 11 bases identical to TRBD2. CDR3 length: 18 amino acids. J lost 4 bases, V lost 2 bases, and 13 bases had no gene match. CDR1 SGHRS and CDR2 YFSETQ come from the germline V gene. CDR3 amino acids: CASSFPLTSGESRETQYF. DNA for the CDR3: TGCGCCAGCAGCTTCCCTCTGACTAGCGGGGAGTCTCGAGAGACCCAGTACTTC.

This clone was found a few times. Additional DNA sequences in this sample encode the identical CDR3. The chain combines TRBV7-2 with TRBJ2-1, with D hard to call. Trimming stripped 5 bases from V and 2 bases from J, with 1 base between. The CDR3 consists of 11 residues. Germline CDR1 reads SGHTA; CDR2 reads FQGNSA. DNA of the CDR3: TGTGCCAGCAGCCCCTACAATGAGCAGTTCTTC. Translated: CASSPYNEQFF.

This chain links TRBV29-1 with TRBJ2-5; D is uncertain. V lost 1 base to trimming and J lost 4 bases, with 10 bases between them. The CDR3 is 13 amino acids. The germline V gene encodes CDR1 SQVTM and CDR2 ANQGSEA. The CDR3 loop is CSVEGRFGETQYF. The CDR3 DNA reads as TGCAGCGTTGAAGGCCGGTTCGGAGAGACCCAGTACTTC.